This T cell receptor beta chain was retrieved from a study of T cells in Graves' hyperthyroidism and ophthalmopathy. This clonotype was seen only a few times. Its target is not known. V dropped 5 bases and J dropped 8; count of bases not matched to a gene: 11. From germline, CDR1 is KGHDR and CDR2 SFDVKD. This CDR3 region has 15 residues. Amplification yielded TCR beta CDR3 regions, with RNA transcripts as the source. HTBI primers drove first-round RT-PCR of the TCR CDR3. TCRdb reprocessed the multiplex PCR reads via MiXCR and lists one record per CDR3 protein. The sample carries more than 650,000 distinct CDR3 sequences, 11% to 15% recorded once. Graves' hyperthyroidism was deemed stable given no ophthalmopathy progression within 18 months. Diagnoses were established using clinical symptoms, serum thyroxine and TRAb, thyroid ultrasound and orbital computed tomography. Study conclusions and caveats: Model predictions of ophthalmopathy came a median approximately seven months before onset. Among thyroid clonotypes expanded above 0.001, most also appeared in blood.

Sequencing was done on a sample of blood. The clonotype originates from a woman between 18 and 29 years old with Graves' hyperthyroidism. J is TRBJ2-1 and V is TRBV24-1, with 7 bases fitting TRBD2. CDR3 nucleotide sequence: TGTGCCACCAGTGGTGGCCAGCGGGGTTACGATGAGCAGTTCTTC. Translated: CATSGGQRGYDEQFF.